This TCR beta chain was sequenced in a study of T-cell memory formation after mild COVID-19. Germline V lookup: CDR1 SQVTM, CDR2 ANQGSEA. The CDR3 length is 14 residues. The V gene lost 5 bases and the J gene lost 7 bases, with 18 bases spanning the gap. TCRdb reanalysed the 5' RACE reads using MiXCR and keeps one entry per CDR3 protein. The sample holds 530,000 or so distinct CDR3 sequences; approximately 15% are singletons and the top ten take less than 10%. Material for sequencing was PBMCs or a T cell subset sorted from them (not recorded which). The chain recombines TRBV29-1 with TRBJ2-1; TRBD1 is a possible D gene (6 bases). The source of this sequence is an adult woman who had mild COVID-19 (a few samples of this study predate the infection). Cell type and time point are not known. Here the CDR3 reads CSVTPRGERNEQFF. The DNA of the CDR3 is TGCAGCGTTACTCCCAGGGGAGAAAGGAATGAGCAGTTCTTC.